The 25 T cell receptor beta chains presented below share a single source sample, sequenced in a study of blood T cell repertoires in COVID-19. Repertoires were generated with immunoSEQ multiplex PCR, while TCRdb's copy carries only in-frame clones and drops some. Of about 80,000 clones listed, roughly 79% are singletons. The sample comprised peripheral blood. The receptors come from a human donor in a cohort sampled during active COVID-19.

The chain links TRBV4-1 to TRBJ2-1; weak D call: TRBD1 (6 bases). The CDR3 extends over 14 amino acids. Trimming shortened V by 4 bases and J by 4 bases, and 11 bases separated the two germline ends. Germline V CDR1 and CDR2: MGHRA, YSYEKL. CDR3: CASSPRDTYNEQFF. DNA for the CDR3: TGCGCCAGCAGCCCCCGGGACACATACAATGAGCAGTTCTTC.

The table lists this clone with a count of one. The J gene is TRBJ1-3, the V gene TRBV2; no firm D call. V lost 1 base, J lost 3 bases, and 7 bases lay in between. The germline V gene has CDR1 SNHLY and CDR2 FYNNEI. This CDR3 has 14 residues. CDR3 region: CASSEGQDGNTIYF. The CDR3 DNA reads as TGTGCCAGCAGTGAAGGGCAGGATGGAAACACCATATATTTT.

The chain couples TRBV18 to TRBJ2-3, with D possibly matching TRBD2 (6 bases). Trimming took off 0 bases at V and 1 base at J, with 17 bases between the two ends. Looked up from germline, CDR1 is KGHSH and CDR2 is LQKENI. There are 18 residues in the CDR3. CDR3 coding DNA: TGTGCCAGCTCACCACCGAGAGGGAAGCAGCGGGGCACAGATACGCAGTATTTT. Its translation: CASSPPRGKQRGTDTQYF.

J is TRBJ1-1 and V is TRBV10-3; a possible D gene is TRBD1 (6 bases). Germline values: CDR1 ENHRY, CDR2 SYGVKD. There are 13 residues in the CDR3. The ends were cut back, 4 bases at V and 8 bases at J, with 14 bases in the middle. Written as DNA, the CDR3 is TGTGCCATCAGTGCCGAACAGGGAAGAGAAGCTTTCTTT. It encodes CAISAEQGREAFF.

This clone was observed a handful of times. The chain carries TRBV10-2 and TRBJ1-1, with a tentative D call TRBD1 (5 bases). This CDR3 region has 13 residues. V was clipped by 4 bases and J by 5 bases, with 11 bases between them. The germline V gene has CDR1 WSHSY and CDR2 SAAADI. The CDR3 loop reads CASSGIRETEAFF. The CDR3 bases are TGCGCCAGCAGTGGAATCAGGGAAACTGAAGCTTTCTTT.

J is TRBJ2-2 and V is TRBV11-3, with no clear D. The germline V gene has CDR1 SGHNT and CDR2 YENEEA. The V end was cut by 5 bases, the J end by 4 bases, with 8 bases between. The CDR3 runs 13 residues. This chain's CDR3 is CASSPFSTGELFF. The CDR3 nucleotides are TGTGCCAGCAGCCCCTTTTCCACCGGGGAGCTGTTTTTT.

CDR3 residues: CASSFSERFGSYNSPLHF. CDR3 bases: TGTGCCAGCAGTTTTAGTGAGAGGTTTGGGTCCTATAATTCACCCCTCCACTTT. The gene calls are TRBV28 and TRBJ1-6; no definite D call. Germline V gives CDR1 MDHEN, CDR2 SYDVKM. This CDR3 spans 18 amino acids. Trimming stripped 3 bases from V and 1 base from J, with 16 bases between.

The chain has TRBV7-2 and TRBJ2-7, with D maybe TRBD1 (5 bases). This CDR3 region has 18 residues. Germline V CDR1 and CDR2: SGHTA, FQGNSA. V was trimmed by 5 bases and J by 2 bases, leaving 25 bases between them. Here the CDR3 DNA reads TGTGCCAGCAGCCCGCGTCCCTTTACAGGCTACAGCCCCTACGAGCAGTACTTC. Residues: CASSPRPFTGYSPYEQYF.

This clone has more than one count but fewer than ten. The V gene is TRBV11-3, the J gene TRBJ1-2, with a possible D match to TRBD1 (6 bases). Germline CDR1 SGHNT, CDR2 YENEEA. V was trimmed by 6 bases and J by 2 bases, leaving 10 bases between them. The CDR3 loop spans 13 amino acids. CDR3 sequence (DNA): TGTGCCAGCAGTGGGGGACAAAACTATGGCTACACCTTC. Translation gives CASSGGQNYGYTF.

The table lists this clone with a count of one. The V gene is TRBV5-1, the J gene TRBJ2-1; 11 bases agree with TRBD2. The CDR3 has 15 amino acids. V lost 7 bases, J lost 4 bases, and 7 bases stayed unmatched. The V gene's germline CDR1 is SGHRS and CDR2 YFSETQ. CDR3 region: CASEHSSGGYNEQFF. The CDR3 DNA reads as TGCGCCAGCGAGCACTCTAGCGGGGGGTACAATGAGCAGTTCTTC.

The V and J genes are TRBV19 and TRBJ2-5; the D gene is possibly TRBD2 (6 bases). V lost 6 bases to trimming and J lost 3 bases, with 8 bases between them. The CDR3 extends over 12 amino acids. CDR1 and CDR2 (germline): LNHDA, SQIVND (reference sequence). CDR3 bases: TGTGCCAGTAGCGGGAGAAAAGAGACCCAGTACTTC. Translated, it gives CASSGRKETQYF.

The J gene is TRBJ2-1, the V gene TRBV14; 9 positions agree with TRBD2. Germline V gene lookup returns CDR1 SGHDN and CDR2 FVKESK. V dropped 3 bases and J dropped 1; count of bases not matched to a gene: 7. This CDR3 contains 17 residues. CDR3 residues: CASSQPGLAKSYNEQFF. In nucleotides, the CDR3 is TGTGCCAGCAGCCAGCCGGGACTAGCTAAGTCCTACAATGAGCAGTTCTTC.

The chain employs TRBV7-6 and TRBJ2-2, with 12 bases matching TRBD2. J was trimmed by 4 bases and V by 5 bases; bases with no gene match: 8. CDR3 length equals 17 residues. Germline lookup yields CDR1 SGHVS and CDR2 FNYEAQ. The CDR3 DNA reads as TGTGCCAGCAGCCCCCGGACTAGCGGGGCTTCCACCGGGGAGCTGTTTTTT. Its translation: CASSPRTSGASTGELFF.

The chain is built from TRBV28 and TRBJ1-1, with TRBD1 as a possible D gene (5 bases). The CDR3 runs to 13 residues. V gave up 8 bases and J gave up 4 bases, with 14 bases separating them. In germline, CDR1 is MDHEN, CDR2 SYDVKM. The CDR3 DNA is TGTGCCAGCGCGTGGGGGGATCGCACTGAAGCTTTCTTT. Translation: CASAWGDRTEAFF.

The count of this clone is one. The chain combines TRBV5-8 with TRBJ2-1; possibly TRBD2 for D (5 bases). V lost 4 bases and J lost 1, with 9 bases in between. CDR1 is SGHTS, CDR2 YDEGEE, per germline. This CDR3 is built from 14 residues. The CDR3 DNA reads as TGTGCCAGCAGCGGGAGTTTATCCTACAATGAGCAGTTCTTC. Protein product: CASSGSLSYNEQFF.

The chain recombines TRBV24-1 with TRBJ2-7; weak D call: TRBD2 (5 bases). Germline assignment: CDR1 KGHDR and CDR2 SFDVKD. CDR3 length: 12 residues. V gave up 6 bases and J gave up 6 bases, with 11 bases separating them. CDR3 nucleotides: TGTGCCACCAGTCACCTAGAGGGCGAGCAGTACTTC. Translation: CATSHLEGEQYF.

CDR3 sequence: CASSLGRTEAFF. CDR3 DNA sequence: TGTGCCAGCAGCTTGGGACGGACAGAAGCTTTCTTT. This chain links TRBV5-5 with TRBJ1-1; possibly TRBD1 for D (5 bases). The V and J ends lost 0 bases and 8 bases respectively, with 8 bases between them. This CDR3 is built from 12 residues. The germline CDR1 and CDR2 sequences are SGHKS and YYEKEE (reference sequence).

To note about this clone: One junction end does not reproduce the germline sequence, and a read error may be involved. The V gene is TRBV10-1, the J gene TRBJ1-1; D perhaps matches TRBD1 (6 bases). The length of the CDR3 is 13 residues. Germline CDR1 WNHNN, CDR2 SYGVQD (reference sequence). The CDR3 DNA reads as TGCGCCAGCAGTAAGTCAGGGGACACTGAAGCTTTCTTT. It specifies CASSKSGDTEAFF.

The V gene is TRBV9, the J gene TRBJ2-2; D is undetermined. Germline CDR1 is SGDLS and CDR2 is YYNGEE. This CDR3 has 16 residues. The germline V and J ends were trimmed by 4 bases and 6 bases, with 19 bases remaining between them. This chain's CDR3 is CASSPRHIITSGELFF. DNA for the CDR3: TGTGCCAGCAGCCCTCGTCACATAATTACATCCGGGGAGCTGTTTTTT.

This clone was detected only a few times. CDR3 sequence: CASSPGQGNTGELFF. CDR3 in DNA: TGTGCCAGCAGCCCCGGACAGGGGAACACCGGGGAGCTGTTTTTT. V gene TRBV7-7 combines with J gene TRBJ2-2; 8 positions agree with TRBD1. This CDR3 is 15 amino acids long. V was pared by 5 bases and J by 1 base, with 3 bases of the junction left unmatched. Per the germline V gene, CDR1 is SSHAT and CDR2 is FNYEAQ (reference sequence).

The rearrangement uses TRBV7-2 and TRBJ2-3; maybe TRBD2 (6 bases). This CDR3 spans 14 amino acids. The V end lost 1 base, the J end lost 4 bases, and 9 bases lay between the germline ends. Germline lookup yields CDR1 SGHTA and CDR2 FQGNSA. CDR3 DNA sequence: TGTGCCAGCAGCTTAGGTTGGAGGGCAGATACGCAGTATTTT. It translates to CASSLGWRADTQYF.

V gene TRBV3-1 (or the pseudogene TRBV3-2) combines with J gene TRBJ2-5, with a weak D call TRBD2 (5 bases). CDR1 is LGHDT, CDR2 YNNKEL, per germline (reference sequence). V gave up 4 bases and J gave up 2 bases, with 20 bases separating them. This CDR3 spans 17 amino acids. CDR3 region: CASSPLVARIPQETQYF. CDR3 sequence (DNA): TGTGCCAGCAGCCCCCTGGTAGCGCGAATCCCACAAGAGACCCAGTACTTC.

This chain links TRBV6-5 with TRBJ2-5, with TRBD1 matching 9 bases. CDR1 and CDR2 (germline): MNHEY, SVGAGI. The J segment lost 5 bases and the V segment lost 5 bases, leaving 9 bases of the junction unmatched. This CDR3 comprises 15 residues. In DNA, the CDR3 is TGTGCCAGCAGTACGACAGGGGGGGGATGGGAGACCCAGTACTTC. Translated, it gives CASSTTGGGWETQYF.

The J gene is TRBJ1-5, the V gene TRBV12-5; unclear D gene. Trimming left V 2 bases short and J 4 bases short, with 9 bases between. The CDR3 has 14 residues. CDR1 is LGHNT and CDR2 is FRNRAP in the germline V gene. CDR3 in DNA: TGTGCTAGTGGTTTGCCAGAAATTAATCAGCCCCAGCATTTT. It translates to CASGLPEINQPQHF. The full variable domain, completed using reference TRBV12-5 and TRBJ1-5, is DARVTQTPRHKVTEMGQEVTMRCQPILGHNTVFWYRQTMMQGLELLAYFRNRAPLDDSGMPKDRFSAEMPDATLATLKIQPSEPRDSAVYFCASGLPEINQPQHFGDGTRLSIL.

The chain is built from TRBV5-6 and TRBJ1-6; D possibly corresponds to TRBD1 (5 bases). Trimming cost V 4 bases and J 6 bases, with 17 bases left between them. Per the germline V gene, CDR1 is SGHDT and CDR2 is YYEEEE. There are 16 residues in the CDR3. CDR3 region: CASSQGARHLNSPLHF. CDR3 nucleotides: TGTGCCAGCAGCCAGGGCGCGCGGCACCTTAATTCACCCCTCCACTTT.